The rows below give T cell receptor beta chains drawn from one sample of a study of shared clonotypes between healthy human individuals. Clones were read by immunoSEQ multiplex PCR, and TCRdb kept only the in-frame ones, dropping some. Counted here are hundreds of thousands of clones, about 90% occurring once; the ten biggest clones make up approximately 24%. Source material: naive CD8+ T cells sorted from blood. The receptors derive from a man in his thirties or forties in good health. Each CDR3 is given with its conserved first and last residue. The D gene is left open where the match is weak. Where a row states a size, it is once, few, many or the class of an expanded clone; other rows omit it.

-	TRBJ2-1	TRBV4-3	TRBD2	TGCGCCAGCAGCCAAATGGGACTACCTCCGGGCGAGCAGTTCTTC	CASSQMGLPPGEQFF
once	TRBJ2-1	TRBV6-5	TRBD1	TGTGCCAGCAGTTACTCGACAGGGCCCACAGGCGATGAGCAGTTCTTC	CASSYSTGPTGDEQFF
-	TRBJ2-2	TRBV28	TRBD2	TGTGCCAGCAGTCCCCATTCTAGCGGGAGGGCCGTACGCGGGGAGCTGTTTTTT	CASSPHSSGRAVRGELFF
-	TRBJ1-1	TRBV29-1	-	TGCAGCGTTGAAGGACCAACTCTCGGGGCTTTCTTT	CSVEGPTLGAFF
-	TRBJ2-7	TRBV10-2	TRBD2	TGCGCCAGCAAAGACGGGACTAGCGGGAGTTCCGAGCAGTACTTC	CASKDGTSGSSEQYF
-	TRBJ1-2	TRBV27	-	TGTGCCAGCAGTTTAGACCCACCCGGGAAGGGTGGCTACACCTTC	CASSLDPPGKGGYTF
-	TRBJ1-5	TRBV2	TRBD1	TGTGCCAGCAGTGACAGGGGGTACCCTCAGCCCCAGCATTTT	CASSDRGYPQPQHF
-	TRBJ1-4	TRBV6-5	TRBD1	TGTGCCAGCAGTTCCGGGACAGCTTTTGAAAAACTGTTTTTT	CASSSGTAFEKLFF
-	TRBJ2-5	TRBV25-1	TRBD2	TGTGCCAGCACTCGGGGGGAGTCCCAGTACTTC	CASTRGESQYF
-	TRBJ2-7	TRBV28	TRBD2	TGTGCCAGCAGTTTTCCCACTAGCGGGTCTCCGGGGGACTACGAGCAGTACTTC	CASSFPTSGSPGDYEQYF
-	TRBJ2-2	TRBV9	TRBD1	TGTGCCAGCAGCGTAGTTGGGACAGGGGAAATGGTCGACACCGGGGAGCTGTTTTTT	CASSVVGTGEMVDTGELFF
-	TRBJ2-7	TRBV10-3	-	TGTGCCATCAGTGAGTCGAGGGCAGAAGATCCCTACGAGCAGTACTTC	CAISESRAEDPYEQYF
once	TRBJ1-1	TRBV18	-	TGTGCCAGCTCACCCTTGATTGGTAATGAAGCTTTCTTT	CASSPLIGNEAFF
-	TRBJ2-2	TRBV13	-	TGTGCCAGCAGCCCCCCGGTTAGCGGTGACCGGGACACCGGGGAGCTGTTTTTT	CASSPPVSGDRDTGELFF
-	TRBJ2-7	TRBV27	TRBD2	TGTGCCAGCAGTTCCGGGACTAGCGGGACCCACGAGCAGTACTTC	CASSSGTSGTHEQYF
-	TRBJ2-1	TRBV6-5	-	TGTGCCAGCAGTTACGGCGCGCGTGGCAATGAGCAGTTCTTC	CASSYGARGNEQFF
-	TRBJ2-1	TRBV2	TRBD2	TGTGCCAGCACCCGACTAGCGGGGTCGAGCTCCTACAATGAGCAGTTCTTC	CASTRLAGSSSYNEQFF
-	TRBJ2-7	TRBV27	-	TGTGCCAGCAGTTTATGGCAGGGGTCTGACGAGCAGTACTTC	CASSLWQGSDEQYF
-	TRBJ2-6	TRBV11-2	TRBD1	TGTGCCAGCAGCTTCCCTCTTGGACAGGGGGCTGGGGCCAACGTCCTGACTTTC	CASSFPLGQGAGANVLTF
-	TRBJ2-7	TRBV30	TRBD1	TGTGCCTGGGGCGGGACAGGGGAGGTCGAGCAGTACTTC	CAWGGTGEVEQYF
few	TRBJ2-7	TRBV27	TRBD1	TGTGCCAGCAGTTATGGACAGGGCCCCTACGAGCAGTACTTC	CASSYGQGPYEQYF
-	TRBJ2-5	TRBV4-1	-	TGCGCCAGCAGCCAAGATGGCGGTGGAGAGACCCAGTACTTC	CASSQDGGGETQYF
-	TRBJ2-7	TRBV6-6	-	TGTGCCAGCAGTTTTGGGCAGGGAACCTACGAGCAGTACTTC	CASSFGQGTYEQYF
-	TRBJ1-1	TRBV7-9	-	TGTGCCAGCAGCCCTCAGACTGAAGCTTTCTTT	CASSPQTEAFF
-	TRBJ1-5	TRBV4-3	-	TGCGCCAGCAGCCAAGACACATATGTGGGCAATCAGCCCCAGCATTTT	CASSQDTYVGNQPQHF
-	TRBJ2-7	TRBV7-3	TRBD2	TGTGCCAGCAGCTCATCCGGGACTAGCTTATACGAGCAGTACTTC	CASSSSGTSLYEQYF
-	TRBJ1-2	TRBV28	-	TGTGCCAGCAGTAGACAGCGTTTATTTAACTATGGCTACACCTTC	CASSRQRLFNYGYTF
-	TRBJ2-3	TRBV7-9	TRBD1	TGTGCCAGCAGCTCAAAAAACGCACAGGGGGCTTCGCAGTATTTT	CASSSKNAQGASQYF
-	TRBJ2-7	TRBV2	-	TGTGCCAGCAGCACTTTCGGACAGTCGTTCTCCTACGAGCAGTACTTC	CASSTFGQSFSYEQYF
-	TRBJ2-4	TRBV27	TRBD1	TGTGCCAGCAGTTTATTCCCCCTAGGTCACAGGGGGTTTGAGTACTTC	CASSLFPLGHRGFEYF
-	TRBJ2-3	TRBV29-1	TRBD1	TGCAGCGTTGAAATTCAGGGGGTAGATACGCAGTATTTT	CSVEIQGVDTQYF
once	TRBJ2-7	TRBV28	-	TGTGCCAGCATAGGCGGTGTCTACGAGCAGTACTTC	CASIGGVYEQYF
-	TRBJ2-1	TRBV5-1	-	TGCGCCAGCAGCATCTGGGGCGACTACAATGAGCAGTTCTTC	CASSIWGDYNEQFF
-	TRBJ2-5	TRBV2	-	TGTGCCAGCAGTGAAGCTACGATGGAGACCCAGTACTTC	CASSEATMETQYF
-	TRBJ2-5	TRBV5-6	-	TGTGCCAGCAGCTGGACTGTAGCGGCCTACTCACAAGAGACCCAGTACTTC	CASSWTVAAYSQETQYF
once	TRBJ1-3	TRBV5-8	-	TGTGCCAGCAGCTTGTTTCCGGGAAACACCATATATTTT	CASSLFPGNTIYF
-	TRBJ2-3	TRBV10-1	TRBD2	TGCGCCAGCAGTGAGTCATTACTAGCGGGAGCTAGCACAGATACGCAGTATTTT	CASSESLLAGASTDTQYF
once	TRBJ2-1	TRBV7-6	-	TGTGCCAGCAGCTTAGGCAATCGCGGTGAGCAGTTCTTC	CASSLGNRGEQFF
-	TRBJ2-3	TRBV18	-	TGTGCCAGCTCACCCAGGGCGGGGCATACAGATACGCAGTATTTT	CASSPRAGHTDTQYF
-	TRBJ2-2	TRBV6-4	TRBD2	TGTGCCAGCAGAAAGCGGGAGGGAACCGGGGAGCTGTTTTTT	CASRKREGTGELFF
-	TRBJ2-1	TRBV15	-	TGTGCCACCCCAGTGGCTGGAGAGGGCAATGAGCAGTTCTTC	CATPVAGEGNEQFF